This TCR beta chain came from a study of OX40 agonist ivuxolimab in advanced cancers. Produced via immunoSEQ multiplex PCR; TCRdb's table is partial and in-frame only. The repertoire includes 60,000 or so clones, approximately 86% of them detected once, and about 12% sits in the top ten. Study-level results: There were also nonresponders showing low normalized T-cell clonal expansion.

Blood sampling was done at baseline, cycle 4 day 1, and cycle 7 day 1. The length of the CDR3 is 15 residues. The V gene lost 0 bases and the J gene lost 0 bases, with 9 bases spanning the gap. The germline CDR1 and CDR2 sequences are LGHNA and YSLEER. A note on this clone: The antigen remains undetermined.

The receptor was isolated from an adult with an advanced solid tumor such as melanoma, head and neck, liver or kidney cancer. The genes are TRBV4-3 and TRBJ2-7, with no clear D. The specimen was CD4+ or CD8+ T cells sorted from blood, collected in a trial of the OX40 agonist ivuxolimab. In DNA form, the CDR3 reads TGCGCCAGCAGCCAAGATCGACATAGCTCCTACGAGCAGTACTTC. It translates to CASSQDRHSSYEQYF.